This T cell receptor beta chain was documented in a study of PD-L1 blockade in urothelial cancer. The time point was: pretreatment peripheral blood. Trimming removed 0 bases at V and 4 bases at J, with 10 bases between. The length of the CDR3 is 15 residues. Germline V gene lookup returns CDR1 SGDLS and CDR2 YYNGEE. In this sample, this clone turned up once. Some clones are missing from TCRdb's copy, which holds only in-frame ones; the method was immunoSEQ multiplex PCR. The sample lists 40,000 to 55,000 clones, about 86% seen once, with 22% in the top ten. The chain is built from TRBV9 and TRBJ2-2, with D uncertain. The TCR sequence derives from a man aged 60 to 69 with urothelial cancer. The material sequenced was PBMCs, taken around atezolizumab (anti-PD-L1) treatment. CDR3 sequence: CASSVVVESTGELFF. The CDR3 nucleotides are TGTGCCAGCAGCGTAGTAGTGGAGAGCACCGGGGAGCTGTTTTTT.